This T cell receptor beta chain was captured by sequencing in a study of cytotoxic CD8 clonotypes in ibrutinib-treated CLL. Study in general: Results showed some 25 partial and 2 complete responses; following median about 68 months, approximately 15 remained remitted, approximately 12 advanced.

Here immunoSEQ multiplex PCR was the method, and the copy in TCRdb shows in-frame clones only, minus some. The data show approximately 300,000 clones, more than 65% seen once. PBMCs were cryopreserved, and 1.5 to 2 micrograms of genomic DNA from them went into TCR beta libraries. The sample consisted of PBMCs, taken before ibrutinib treatment. The TCR sequence derives from a human donor with chronic lymphocytic leukemia.

The CDR3 sequence: CASSADGSLQYF. CDR3 nucleotide sequence: TGTGCCAGCTCTGCGGACGGATCTTTACAGTACTTC. V gene TRBV18 combines with J gene TRBJ2-7; unclear D gene. Germline V gene data show CDR1 as KGHSH and CDR2 as LQKENI. V was shortened by 6 bases and J by 10 bases, with 16 bases between the two germline ends. The CDR3 is 12 amino acids.